This T cell receptor beta chain was identified during a study of cytomegalovirus exposure and HLA in healthy donors. General observations from the study: In a later analysis, TCR beta V- and J-gene trimming showed a link to a missense DCLRE1C variant.

About this clone: The antigen remains undetermined.

The PCR ran on 60 Vbeta and 13 Jbeta primers. The repertoire was sequenced with immunoSEQ multiplex PCR; TCRdb's copy has only in-frame clones and lacks some. The sample has 130,000 to 150,000 clones; around 83% are singletons. V was pared by 0 bases and J by 4 bases, with 11 bases between. From germline, CDR1 is SGHDT and CDR2 YYEEEE. The CDR3 has 15 residues. The gene calls are TRBV5-6 and TRBJ2-1, with a tentative D call TRBD2 (6 bases). Sequenced: PBMCs. The TCR was taken from a man in his forties in good health and CMV-seropositive. CDR3 sequence (DNA): TGTGCCAGCAGCTTGGGCGGGGCCTTTTACAATGAGCAGTTCTTC. It is translated as CASSLGGAFYNEQFF.